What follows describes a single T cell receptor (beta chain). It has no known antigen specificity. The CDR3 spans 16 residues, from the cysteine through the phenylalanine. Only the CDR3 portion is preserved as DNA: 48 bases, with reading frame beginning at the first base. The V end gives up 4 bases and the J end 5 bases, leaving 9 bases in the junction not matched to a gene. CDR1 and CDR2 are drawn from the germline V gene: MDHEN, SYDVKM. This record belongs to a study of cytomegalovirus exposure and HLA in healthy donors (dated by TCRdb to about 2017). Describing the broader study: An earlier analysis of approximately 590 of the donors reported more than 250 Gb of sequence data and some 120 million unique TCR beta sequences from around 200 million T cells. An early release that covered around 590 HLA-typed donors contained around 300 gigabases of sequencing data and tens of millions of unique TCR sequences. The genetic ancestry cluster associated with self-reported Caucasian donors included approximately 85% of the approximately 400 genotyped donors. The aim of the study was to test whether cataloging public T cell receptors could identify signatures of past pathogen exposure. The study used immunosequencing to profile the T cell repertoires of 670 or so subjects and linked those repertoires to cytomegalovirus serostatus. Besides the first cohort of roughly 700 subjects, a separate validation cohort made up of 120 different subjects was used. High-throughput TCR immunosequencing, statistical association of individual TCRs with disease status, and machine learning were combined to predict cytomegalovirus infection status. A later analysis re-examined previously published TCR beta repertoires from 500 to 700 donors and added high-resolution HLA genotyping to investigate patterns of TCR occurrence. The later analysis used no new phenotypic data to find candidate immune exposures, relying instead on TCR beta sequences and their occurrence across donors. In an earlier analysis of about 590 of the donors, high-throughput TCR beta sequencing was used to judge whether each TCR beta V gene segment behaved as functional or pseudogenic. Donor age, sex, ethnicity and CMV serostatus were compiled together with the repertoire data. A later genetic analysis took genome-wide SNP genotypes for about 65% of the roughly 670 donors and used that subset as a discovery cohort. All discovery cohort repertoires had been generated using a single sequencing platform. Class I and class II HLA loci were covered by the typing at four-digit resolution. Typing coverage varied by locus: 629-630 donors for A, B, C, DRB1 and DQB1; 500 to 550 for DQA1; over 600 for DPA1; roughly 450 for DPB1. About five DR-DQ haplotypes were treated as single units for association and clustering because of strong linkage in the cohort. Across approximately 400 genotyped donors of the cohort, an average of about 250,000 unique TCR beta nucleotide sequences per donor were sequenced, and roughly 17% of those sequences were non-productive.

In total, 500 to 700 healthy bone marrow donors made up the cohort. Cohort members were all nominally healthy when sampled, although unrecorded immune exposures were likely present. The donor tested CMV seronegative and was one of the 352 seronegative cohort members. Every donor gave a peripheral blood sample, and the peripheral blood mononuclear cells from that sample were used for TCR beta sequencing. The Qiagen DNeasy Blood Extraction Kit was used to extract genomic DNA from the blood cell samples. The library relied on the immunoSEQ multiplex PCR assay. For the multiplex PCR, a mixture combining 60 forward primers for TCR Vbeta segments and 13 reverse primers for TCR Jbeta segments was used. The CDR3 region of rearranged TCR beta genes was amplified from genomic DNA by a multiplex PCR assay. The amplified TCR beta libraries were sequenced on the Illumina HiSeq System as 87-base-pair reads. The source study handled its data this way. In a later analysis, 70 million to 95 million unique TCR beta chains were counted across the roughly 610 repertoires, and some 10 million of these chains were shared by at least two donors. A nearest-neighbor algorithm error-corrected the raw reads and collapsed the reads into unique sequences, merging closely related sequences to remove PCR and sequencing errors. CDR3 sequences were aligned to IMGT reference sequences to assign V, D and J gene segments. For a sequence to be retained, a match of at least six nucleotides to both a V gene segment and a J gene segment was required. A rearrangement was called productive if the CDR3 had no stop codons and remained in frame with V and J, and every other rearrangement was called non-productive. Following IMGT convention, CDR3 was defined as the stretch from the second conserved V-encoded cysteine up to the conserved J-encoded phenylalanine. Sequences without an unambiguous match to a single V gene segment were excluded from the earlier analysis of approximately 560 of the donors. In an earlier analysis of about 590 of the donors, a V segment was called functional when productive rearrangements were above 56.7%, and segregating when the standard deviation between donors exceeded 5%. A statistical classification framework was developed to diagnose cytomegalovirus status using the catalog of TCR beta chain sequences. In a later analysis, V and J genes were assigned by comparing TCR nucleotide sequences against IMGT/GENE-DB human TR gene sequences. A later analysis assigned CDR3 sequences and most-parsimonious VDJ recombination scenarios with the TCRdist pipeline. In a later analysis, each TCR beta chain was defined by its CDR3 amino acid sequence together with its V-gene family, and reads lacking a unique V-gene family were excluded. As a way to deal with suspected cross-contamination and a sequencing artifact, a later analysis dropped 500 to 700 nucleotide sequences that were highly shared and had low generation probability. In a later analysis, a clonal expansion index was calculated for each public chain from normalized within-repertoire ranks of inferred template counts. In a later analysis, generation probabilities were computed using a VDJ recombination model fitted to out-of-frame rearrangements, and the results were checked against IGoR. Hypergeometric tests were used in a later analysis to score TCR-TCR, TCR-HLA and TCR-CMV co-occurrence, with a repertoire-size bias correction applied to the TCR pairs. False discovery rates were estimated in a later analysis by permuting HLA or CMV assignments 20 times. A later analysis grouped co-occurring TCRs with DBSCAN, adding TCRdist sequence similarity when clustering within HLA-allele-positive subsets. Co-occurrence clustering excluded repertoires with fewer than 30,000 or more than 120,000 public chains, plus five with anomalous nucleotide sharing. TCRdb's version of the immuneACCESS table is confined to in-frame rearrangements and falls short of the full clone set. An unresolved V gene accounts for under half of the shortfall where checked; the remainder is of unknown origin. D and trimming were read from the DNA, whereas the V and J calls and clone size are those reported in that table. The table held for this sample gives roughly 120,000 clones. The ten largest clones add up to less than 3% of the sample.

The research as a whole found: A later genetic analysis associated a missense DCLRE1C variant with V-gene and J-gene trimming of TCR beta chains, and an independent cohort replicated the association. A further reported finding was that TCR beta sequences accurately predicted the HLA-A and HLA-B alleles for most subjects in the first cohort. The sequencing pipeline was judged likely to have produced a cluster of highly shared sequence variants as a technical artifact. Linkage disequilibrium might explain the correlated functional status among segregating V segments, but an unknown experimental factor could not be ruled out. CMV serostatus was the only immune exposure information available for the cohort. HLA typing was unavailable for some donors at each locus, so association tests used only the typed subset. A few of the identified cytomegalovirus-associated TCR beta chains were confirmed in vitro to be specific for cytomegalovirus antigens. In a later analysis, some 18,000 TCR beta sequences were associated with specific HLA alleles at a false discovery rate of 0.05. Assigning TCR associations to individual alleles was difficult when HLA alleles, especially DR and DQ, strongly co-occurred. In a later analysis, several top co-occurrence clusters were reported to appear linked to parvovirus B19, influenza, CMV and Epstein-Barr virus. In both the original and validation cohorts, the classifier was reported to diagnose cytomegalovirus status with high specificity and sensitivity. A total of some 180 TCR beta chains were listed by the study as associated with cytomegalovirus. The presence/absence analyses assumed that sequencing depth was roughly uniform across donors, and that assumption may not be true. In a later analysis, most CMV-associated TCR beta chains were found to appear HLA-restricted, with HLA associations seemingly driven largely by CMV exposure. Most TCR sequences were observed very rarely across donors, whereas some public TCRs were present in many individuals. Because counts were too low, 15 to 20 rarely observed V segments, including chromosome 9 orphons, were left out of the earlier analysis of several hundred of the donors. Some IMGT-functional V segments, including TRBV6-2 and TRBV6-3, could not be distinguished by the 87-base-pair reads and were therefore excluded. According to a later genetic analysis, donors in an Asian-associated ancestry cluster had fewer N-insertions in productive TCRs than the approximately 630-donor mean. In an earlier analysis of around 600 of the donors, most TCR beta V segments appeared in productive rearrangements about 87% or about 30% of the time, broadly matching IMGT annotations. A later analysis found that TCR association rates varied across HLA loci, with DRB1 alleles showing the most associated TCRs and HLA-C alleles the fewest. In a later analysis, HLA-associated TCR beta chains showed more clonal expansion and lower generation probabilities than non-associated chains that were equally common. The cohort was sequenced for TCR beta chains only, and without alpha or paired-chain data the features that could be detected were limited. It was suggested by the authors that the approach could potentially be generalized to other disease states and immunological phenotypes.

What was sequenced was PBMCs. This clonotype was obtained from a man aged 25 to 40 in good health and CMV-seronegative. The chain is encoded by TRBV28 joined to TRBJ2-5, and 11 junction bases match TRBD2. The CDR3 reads CASSSELAGVGETQYF. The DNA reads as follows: TGTGCCAGCAGTTCCGAACTAGCGGGAGTCGGTGAGACCCAGTACTTC.